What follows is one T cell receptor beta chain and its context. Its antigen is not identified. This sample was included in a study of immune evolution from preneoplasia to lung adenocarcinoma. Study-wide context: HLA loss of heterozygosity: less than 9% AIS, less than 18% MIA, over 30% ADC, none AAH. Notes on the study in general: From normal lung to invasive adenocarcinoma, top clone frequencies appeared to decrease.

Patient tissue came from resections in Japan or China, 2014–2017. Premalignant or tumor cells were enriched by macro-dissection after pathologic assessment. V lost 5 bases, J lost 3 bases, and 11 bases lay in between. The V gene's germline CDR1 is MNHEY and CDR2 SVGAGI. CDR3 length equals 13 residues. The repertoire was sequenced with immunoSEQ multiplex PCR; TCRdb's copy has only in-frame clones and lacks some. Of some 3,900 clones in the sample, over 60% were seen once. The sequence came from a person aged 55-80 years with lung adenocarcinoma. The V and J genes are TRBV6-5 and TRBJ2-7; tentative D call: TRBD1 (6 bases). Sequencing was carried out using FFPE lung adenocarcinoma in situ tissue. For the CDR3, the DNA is TGTGCCAGCAGTCCACAGACAGGCTACGAGCAGTACTTC. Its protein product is CASSPQTGYEQYF.